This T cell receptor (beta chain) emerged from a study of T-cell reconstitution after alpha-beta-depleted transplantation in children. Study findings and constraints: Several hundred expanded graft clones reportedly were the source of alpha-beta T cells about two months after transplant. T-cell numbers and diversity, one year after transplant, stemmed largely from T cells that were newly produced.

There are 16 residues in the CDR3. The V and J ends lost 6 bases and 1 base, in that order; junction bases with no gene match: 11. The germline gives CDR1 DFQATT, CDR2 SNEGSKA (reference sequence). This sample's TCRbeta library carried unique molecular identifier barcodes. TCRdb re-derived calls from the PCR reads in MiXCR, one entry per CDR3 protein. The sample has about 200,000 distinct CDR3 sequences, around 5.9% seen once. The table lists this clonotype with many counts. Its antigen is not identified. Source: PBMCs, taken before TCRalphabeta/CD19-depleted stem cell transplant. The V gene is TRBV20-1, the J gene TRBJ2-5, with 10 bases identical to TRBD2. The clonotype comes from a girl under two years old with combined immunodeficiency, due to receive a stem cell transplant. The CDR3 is CSAQSSGRGTQETQYF. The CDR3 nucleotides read TGCAGTGCACAGTCAAGCGGGAGGGGGACCCAAGAGACCCAGTACTTC.